This TCR beta chain was documented in a study of beta chain features in type 1 diabetes. Overall study results and limits: The study left unresolved whether HLA type influences TCRB rearrangement.

The whole isolated RNA underwent reverse transcription, so sequencing captured expressed TCRB transcripts. The table came from immunoSEQ multiplex PCR; TCRdb's copy has only in-frame clones and leaves some out. The sample shows 200,000 to 300,000 clones, about 63% of them seen only once. There are a few counts of this clone. What it binds is not known. Sequencing used naive CD4+ T cells from blood. The sequence derives from a young man in good health.

The CDR3 spells CASSLGLAGTGELFF. The CDR3 nucleotides read TGTGCCAGCAGCTTAGGACTAGCCGGCACCGGGGAGCTGTTTTTT. The chain is built from TRBV13 and TRBJ2-2; D possibly corresponds to TRBD2 (6 bases). Germline lookup yields CDR1 PRHDT and CDR2 FYEKMQ (reference sequence). The CDR3 spans 15 residues. Trimming removed 0 bases from V and 4 bases from J, with 9 bases in between.